Listed here are 2 T cell receptor beta chains from one sample, sequenced in a study of shared clonotypes between healthy human individuals. TCRdb's copy holds only in-frame clones and misses some; the assay was immunoSEQ multiplex PCR. The table shows more than 900,000 clones, with around three quarters occurring only once. What was sequenced was memory CD4+ T cells from PBMCs. The sample's subset: CD45RA-negative fraction. These receptors were taken from a man aged 18 to 30 in good health. Some clones in this sample may be carry-over from other donors' samples.

The chain is built from TRBV2 and TRBJ1-1; unclear D gene. This CDR3 has 14 amino acids. CDR1 is SNHLY, CDR2 FYNNEI, per germline. Trimming cost V 6 bases and J 1 base, with 12 bases left between them. The CDR3 bases are TGTGCCAGCAGAGTAATCTCGGAGAACACTGAAGCTTTCTTT. Amino acids: CASRVISENTEAFF.

The chain couples TRBV10-3 to TRBJ2-7, with D perhaps TRBD1 (5 bases). The CDR3 sequence is 12 residues long. CDR1 and CDR2 from the germline V gene are ENHRY and SYGVKD. V lost 6 bases, J lost 7 bases, and 13 bases lay in between. The CDR3 protein is CAISAPGQEQYF. CDR3 bases: TGTGCCATCAGCGCACCAGGGCAGGAGCAGTACTTC.